Listed below are T cell receptor beta chains from one sample, sequenced in a study of early stage breast cancer tumors. TCRdb's table, derived via immunoSEQ multiplex PCR, lists solely in-frame clones and lacks some. The sample includes 35,000 to 45,000 clones, 74% of them seen just once. Sample: blood. These receptor sequences come from a person aged 55 to 75 with breast cancer. The CDR3 runs from the conserved cysteine through the conserved F or W. The order of the fields is J gene, clone size, D gene, V gene, CDR3 protein, CDR3 DNA. A D gene is named only where the DNA matches it firmly. Clone size, where shown, is once, few, many, or a class for clones that have expanded.

J gene: TRBJ1-3
clone size: .
D gene: .
V gene: TRBV30
CDR3 protein: CAWSGRASSGNTIYF
CDR3 DNA: TGTGCCTGGTCTGGTAGGGCGAGCTCTGGAAACACCATATATTTT

J gene: TRBJ2-7
clone size: medium-sized
D gene: .
V gene: TRBV7-2
CDR3 protein: CASSSPVGGAGEQYF
CDR3 DNA: TGTGCCAGCAGCTCACCCGTGGGGGGAGCCGGCGAGCAGTACTTC

J gene: TRBJ1-4
clone size: .
D gene: .
V gene: TRBV4-1
CDR3 protein: CASSQTGSTNEKLFF
CDR3 DNA: TGCGCCAGCAGCCAAACAGGGTCAACTAATGAAAAACTGTTTTTT

J gene: TRBJ2-7
clone size: .
D gene: TRBD1
V gene: TRBV19
CDR3 protein: CASSIVGQGTYEQYF
CDR3 DNA: TGTGCCAGTAGTATTGTAGGACAGGGTACCTACGAGCAGTACTTC

J gene: TRBJ1-5
clone size: few
D gene: .
V gene: TRBV7-8
CDR3 protein: CASSSGTRGSQPQHF
CDR3 DNA: TGTGCCAGCAGCTCGGGGACGCGTGGAAGTCAGCCCCAGCATTTT

J gene: TRBJ2-3
clone size: .
D gene: .
V gene: TRBV30
CDR3 protein: CAWSVDGGGTDTQYF
CDR3 DNA: TGTGCCTGGAGTGTAGACGGTGGAGGAACAGATACGCAGTATTTT

J gene: TRBJ2-5
clone size: medium-sized
D gene: .
V gene: TRBV14
CDR3 protein: CASSHPPWWAQYF
CDR3 DNA: TGTGCCAGCAGCCACCCCCCCTGGTGGGCCCAGTACTTC

J gene: TRBJ2-5
clone size: .
D gene: TRBD1
V gene: TRBV19
CDR3 protein: CASSPRDRGSETQYF
CDR3 DNA: TGTGCCAGTAGCCCCCGGGACAGGGGGTCAGAGACCCAGTACTTC

J gene: TRBJ2-5
clone size: .
D gene: TRBD2
V gene: TRBV4-1
CDR3 protein: CASSPLGGEGHETQYF
CDR3 DNA: TGCGCCAGCAGCCCTCTCGGGGGGGAGGGCCACGAGACCCAGTACTTC

J gene: TRBJ2-3
clone size: .
D gene: .
V gene: TRBV27
CDR3 protein: CAGTSGPNTDTQYF
CDR3 DNA: TGTGCCGGCACCTCGGGCCCAAACACAGATACGCAGTATTTT

J gene: TRBJ1-5
clone size: .
D gene: .
V gene: TRBV7-2
CDR3 protein: CASSLGLGAQPQHF
CDR3 DNA: TGTGCCAGCAGCTTAGGCTTGGGGGCTCAGCCCCAGCATTTT

J gene: TRBJ2-3
clone size: .
D gene: .
V gene: TRBV5-4
CDR3 protein: CASSLERHSTDTQYF
CDR3 DNA: TGTGCCAGCAGCTTGGAAAGGCACAGCACAGATACGCAGTATTTT

J gene: TRBJ2-7
clone size: once
D gene: TRBD1
V gene: TRBV27
CDR3 protein: CASSLGTGYEQYF
CDR3 DNA: TGTGCCAGCAGTTTAGGGACAGGGTACGAGCAGTACTTC

J gene: TRBJ2-3
clone size: .
D gene: TRBD2
V gene: TRBV19
CDR3 protein: CASRLAGEVQYF
CDR3 DNA: TGTGCCAGTAGGCTAGCGGGAGAGGTGCAGTATTTT

J gene: TRBJ2-2
clone size: .
D gene: .
V gene: TRBV9
CDR3 protein: CASSIQSSGELFF
CDR3 DNA: TGTGCCAGCAGCATCCAGTCATCTGGGGAGCTGTTTTTT

J gene: TRBJ1-3
clone size: .
D gene: .
V gene: TRBV9
CDR3 protein: CASSPQVSGNTIYF
CDR3 DNA: TGTGCCAGCAGCCCTCAGGTCTCTGGAAACACCATATATTTT

J gene: TRBJ2-3
clone size: .
D gene: TRBD2
V gene: TRBV7-9
CDR3 protein: CASSFDGLEGDTQYF
CDR3 DNA: TGTGCCAGCAGCTTTGATGGACTAGAAGGGGATACGCAGTATTTT

J gene: TRBJ2-1
clone size: .
D gene: TRBD2
V gene: TRBV19
CDR3 protein: CASSIRTRTYNEQFF
CDR3 DNA: TGTGCCAGTAGTATCCGGACTAGGACCTACAATGAGCAGTTCTTC

J gene: TRBJ2-2
clone size: .
D gene: .
V gene: TRBV4-1
CDR3 protein: CASSPRRLHTGELFF
CDR3 DNA: TGCGCCAGCAGCCCTAGAAGGTTACACACCGGGGAGCTGTTTTTT

J gene: TRBJ2-7
clone size: .
D gene: TRBD2
V gene: TRBV27
CDR3 protein: CASRPPRSGNRNLYEQYF
CDR3 DNA: TGTGCCAGCAGACCCCCGAGGAGCGGGAACCGAAATTTGTACGAGCAGTACTTC

J gene: TRBJ2-1
clone size: .
D gene: .
V gene: TRBV29-1
CDR3 protein: CSILGGAYNEQFF
CDR3 DNA: TGCAGCATCCTTGGAGGGGCGTACAATGAGCAGTTCTTC

J gene: TRBJ2-1
clone size: .
D gene: .
V gene: TRBV2
CDR3 protein: CASSEDTYFNEQFF
CDR3 DNA: TGTGCCAGCAGTGAGGACACGTACTTCAATGAGCAGTTCTTC

J gene: TRBJ2-3
clone size: .
D gene: .
V gene: TRBV7-3
CDR3 protein: CASSLWGADTQYF
CDR3 DNA: TGTGCCAGCAGCTTATGGGGGGCAGATACGCAGTATTTT

J gene: TRBJ1-2
clone size: .
D gene: TRBD1
V gene: TRBV6-6
CDR3 protein: CATAIPRGPANYGYTF
CDR3 DNA: TGTGCCACCGCAATTCCCAGGGGGCCCGCTAACTATGGCTACACCTTC

J gene: TRBJ2-3
clone size: .
D gene: .
V gene: TRBV2
CDR3 protein: CASSDGGDTDTQYF
CDR3 DNA: TGTGCCAGCAGTGATGGCGGAGACACAGATACGCAGTATTTT

J gene: TRBJ2-1
clone size: .
D gene: .
V gene: TRBV9
CDR3 protein: CASSVGGDSRYNEQFF
CDR3 DNA: TGTGCCAGCAGCGTAGGTGGAGACAGCAGATACAATGAGCAGTTCTTC

J gene: TRBJ1-4
clone size: .
D gene: TRBD1
V gene: TRBV7-9
CDR3 protein: CASSQGAGGPNEKLFF
CDR3 DNA: TGTGCCAGCAGCCAGGGGGCCGGTGGTCCTAATGAAAAACTGTTTTTT

J gene: TRBJ1-4
clone size: .
D gene: .
V gene: TRBV15
CDR3 protein: CATSSGPVSTNEKLFF
CDR3 DNA: TGTGCCACCAGCAGTGGCCCGGTATCGACTAATGAAAAACTGTTTTTT

J gene: TRBJ2-3
clone size: .
D gene: .
V gene: TRBV7-7
CDR3 protein: CASSISLQGFDTQYF
CDR3 DNA: TGTGCTAGCAGCATTTCCCTTCAGGGATTTGATACGCAGTATTTT

J gene: TRBJ2-7
clone size: .
D gene: TRBD2
V gene: TRBV10-3
CDR3 protein: CAIRGTSGNSYEQYF
CDR3 DNA: TGTGCCATCAGGGGAACTAGCGGGAACTCCTACGAGCAGTACTTC

J gene: TRBJ1-1
clone size: .
D gene: .
V gene: TRBV5-1
CDR3 protein: CASSLGLQGKAEAFF
CDR3 DNA: TGCGCCAGCAGCTTGGGATTACAGGGTAAGGCTGAAGCTTTCTTT

J gene: TRBJ2-7
clone size: .
D gene: .
V gene: TRBV29-1
CDR3 protein: CSVRDGDSYEQYF
CDR3 DNA: TGCAGCGTCCGGGACGGGGACTCCTACGAGCAGTACTTC

J gene: TRBJ1-1
clone size: .
D gene: .
V gene: TRBV2
CDR3 protein: CASRGQNTEAFF
CDR3 DNA: TGTGCCAGCAGAGGCCAGAACACTGAAGCTTTCTTT

J gene: TRBJ1-2
clone size: .
D gene: .
V gene: TRBV18
CDR3 protein: CASSPDSTVNYGYTF
CDR3 DNA: TGTGCCAGCTCACCAGACAGTACTGTTAACTATGGCTACACCTTC

J gene: TRBJ2-7
clone size: .
D gene: .
V gene: TRBV12-5
CDR3 protein: CASGFVPQGNSYEQYF
CDR3 DNA: TGTGCTAGTGGTTTCGTTCCCCAGGGAAACTCCTACGAGCAGTACTTC

J gene: TRBJ2-1
clone size: .
D gene: .
V gene: TRBV4-1
CDR3 protein: CASSPRDGNEQFF
CDR3 DNA: TGCGCCAGCAGCCCCAGGGATGGGAATGAGCAGTTCTTC

J gene: TRBJ2-5
clone size: .
D gene: .
V gene: TRBV19
CDR3 protein: CATDGGGTQYF
CDR3 DNA: TGTGCCACCGACGGAGGCGGGACCCAGTACTTC

J gene: TRBJ1-4
clone size: .
D gene: .
V gene: TRBV7-8
CDR3 protein: CASSMPRGNEKLFF
CDR3 DNA: TGTGCCAGCAGCATGCCCCGGGGGAATGAAAAACTGTTTTTT

J gene: TRBJ1-6
clone size: .
D gene: .
V gene: TRBV19
CDR3 protein: CASSTPVTSYNSPLHF
CDR3 DNA: TGTGCCAGTAGTACCCCCGTGACAAGCTATAATTCACCCCTCCACTTT

J gene: TRBJ2-5
clone size: .
D gene: .
V gene: TRBV6-1
CDR3 protein: CASRKGGNEETQYF
CDR3 DNA: TGTGCCAGCAGAAAAGGGGGAAATGAAGAGACCCAGTACTTC

J gene: TRBJ1-1
clone size: .
D gene: .
V gene: TRBV7-8
CDR3 protein: CASSLKTANTEAFF
CDR3 DNA: TGTGCCAGCAGCTTAAAGACAGCAAACACTGAAGCTTTCTTT

J gene: TRBJ2-7
clone size: .
D gene: TRBD2
V gene: TRBV2
CDR3 protein: CASRGILTSGSYEQYF
CDR3 DNA: TGTGCCAGCAGAGGAATTTTGACTAGCGGCTCCTACGAGCAGTACTTC

J gene: TRBJ2-3
clone size: .
D gene: .
V gene: TRBV6-1
CDR3 protein: CASSEFGSDSTDTQYF
CDR3 DNA: TGTGCCAGCAGTGAGTTTGGGTCAGACAGCACAGATACGCAGTATTTT

J gene: TRBJ2-7
clone size: few
D gene: TRBD2
V gene: TRBV27
CDR3 protein: CASSLLGGPSSYEQYF
CDR3 DNA: TGTGCCAGCAGTTTATTGGGAGGGCCTAGTTCCTACGAGCAGTACTTC

J gene: TRBJ1-3
clone size: .
D gene: .
V gene: TRBV6-1
CDR3 protein: CASSEVQGGNTIYF
CDR3 DNA: TGTGCCAGCAGTGAGGTCCAGGGTGGAAACACCATATATTTT

J gene: TRBJ2-7
clone size: .
D gene: .
V gene: TRBV5-1
CDR3 protein: CASSLRQGHPYEQYF
CDR3 DNA: TGCGCCAGCAGCTTGAGGCAGGGCCACCCCTACGAGCAGTACTTC

J gene: TRBJ2-7
clone size: .
D gene: .
V gene: TRBV28
CDR3 protein: CASRGAGSSYEQYF
CDR3 DNA: TGTGCCTCCCGGGGGGCAGGGTCATCCTACGAGCAGTACTTC

J gene: TRBJ2-1
clone size: .
D gene: .
V gene: TRBV5-1
CDR3 protein: CASSLTGYNEQFF
CDR3 DNA: TGCGCCAGCAGCTTGACAGGGTACAATGAGCAGTTCTTC

J gene: TRBJ1-2
clone size: .
D gene: .
V gene: TRBV5-1
CDR3 protein: CASSFGDGDGYTF
CDR3 DNA: TGCGCCAGCAGCTTCGGGGATGGGGATGGCTACACCTTC

J gene: TRBJ1-1
clone size: once
D gene: TRBD1
V gene: TRBV7-6
CDR3 protein: CASSTRTGDLTEAFF
CDR3 DNA: TGTGCCAGCAGCACGCGGACAGGGGACCTCACTGAAGCTTTCTTT

J gene: TRBJ1-1
clone size: .
D gene: .
V gene: TRBV5-1
CDR3 protein: CASSLVSGTEAFF
CDR3 DNA: TGCGCCAGCAGCTTGGTGTCCGGGACTGAAGCTTTCTTT

J gene: TRBJ2-7
clone size: .
D gene: .
V gene: TRBV18
CDR3 protein: CASSLTGGNYEQYF
CDR3 DNA: TGTGCCAGCTCACTAACAGGCGGGAACTACGAGCAGTACTTC

J gene: TRBJ2-1
clone size: .
D gene: TRBD2
V gene: TRBV2
CDR3 protein: CASSLLAGGSEQFF
CDR3 DNA: TGTGCCAGCAGCTTACTAGCGGGAGGTTCTGAGCAGTTCTTC

J gene: TRBJ1-2
clone size: .
D gene: TRBD1
V gene: TRBV6-1
CDR3 protein: CASGGQSFYGYTF
CDR3 DNA: TGTGCCAGCGGGGGACAGAGCTTCTATGGCTACACCTTC